This T cell receptor (beta chain) is drawn from a study of identical twins. TCRdb recomputed calls from the 5' RACE reads with MiXCR, one row per CDR3 protein. The sample records 400,000 to 550,000 distinct CDR3 sequences, 20% to 25% being singletons. This clonotype was found a few times. This CDR3 region has 14 residues. V lost 1 base to trimming and J lost 2 bases; unmatched junction nucleotides: 0. The V gene's germline CDR1 is SGDLS and CDR2 YYNGEE. A further study also used this sample, focusing on T cells expressing NK-cell markers. From that study: From sorted CD3+CD56+NKG2C+, CD3+CD56+NKG2C- and CD3+CD56-NKG2C+ T cells came the TCR beta repertoires.

Source material: CD4+ T cells sorted from blood. This TCR came from a young woman in good health. The J gene is TRBJ2-7, the V gene TRBV9; TRBD2 aligns across 10 bases. The DNA of the CDR3 is TGTGCCAGCAGCGTAACTAGCGGGGCCTACGAGCAGTACTTC. It is translated as CASSVTSGAYEQYF.